The 26 T cell receptor beta chains listed next were all sequenced from one sample in a study of tumor and adjacent non-tumor tissue in lung cancer. The template was RNA from unsorted bulk tissue. The normal lung tissue was taken more than 3 cm from the tumor edge. Three rounds of nested PCR, following a modified ARM-PCR protocol, produced the TCRbeta library. One entry per CDR3 protein results from TCRdb running MiXCR on the multiplex PCR reads. The sample gives about 43,000 distinct CDR3 sequences, about three fifths of which show up once; 45% is in the top ten. Sequenced sample: distant non-tumor lung tissue. The receptors were sampled from a man in his fifties or sixties with non-small cell lung cancer.

A word on this clonotype: A read error may be the cause here, since a much bigger clone is one base away. This chain links TRBV11-3 with TRBJ2-1; D remains ambiguous. The CDR3 runs to 12 residues. Per germline, CDR1 SGHNT and CDR2 YENEEA. CDR3 DNA: TGTGCCAGCAGCTTAAATGCCAATGAGCGGTTCTTC. It encodes CASSLNANERFF.

The V call is TRBV29-1, the J call TRBJ2-5; tentative D call: TRBD2 (6 bases). The CDR3 length is 15 residues. V was cut by 7 bases and J by 4 bases, with 22 bases left in between. Germline CDR1 and CDR2: SQVTM and ANQGSEA. The CDR3 DNA reads as TGCAGCGCTCCTCCGGTGGTACTGGGAGGAGAGACCCAGTACTTC. Translated: CSAPPVVLGGETQYF. Variable domain in full (rest from reference TRBV29-1 and TRBJ2-5): SAVISQKPSRDICQRGTSLTIQCQVDSQVTMMFWYRQQPGQSLTLIATANQGSEATYESGFVIDKFPISRPNLTFSTLTVSNMSPEDSSIYLCSAPPVVLGGETQYFGPGTRLLVL.

About this clonotype itself: A single base separates this from a much larger clone, so it may be a read error. The V and J genes are TRBV28 and TRBJ1-1; 7 bases fit TRBD1. Germline values: CDR1 MDHEN, CDR2 SYDVKM. This CDR3 spans 14 amino acids. DNA for the CDR3: TGTTCCAGCAGTTTATCTAAGGGGGCGGTAAAAGCTTTCTTT. Translating it yields CSSSLSKGAVKAFF.

To note about this clonotype: A much larger clonotype is one base distant, so this may be a read error. The chain employs TRBV5-6 and TRBJ2-3, with D unclear. The germline V and J ends were trimmed by 2 bases and 2 bases, with 12 bases remaining between them. Germline lookup yields CDR1 SGHDT and CDR2 YYEEEE. This CDR3 is 15 amino acids long. The CDR3: CASSFDKKNTDTQYF. The CDR3 DNA reads TGTGCCAGCAGCTTCGACAAAAAAAACACAGATACGCAGTATTTT.

This clonotype was seen only a few times. The junction departs from the called germline gene at one end, perhaps through a read error. The chain couples TRBV7-8 to TRBJ2-1, with D perhaps being TRBD1 or TRBD2 (5 bases each). The V gene's germline CDR1 is SGHVS and CDR2 FQNEAQ. This CDR3 comprises 12 residues. The CDR3, as DNA: TGTGCCAGCAGCTTAGATGGGGGAAAGCAGTCCTTC. Protein product: CASSLDGGKQSF.

This chain connects TRBV6-5 to TRBJ2-3; tentative D call: TRBD2 (6 bases). V lost 0 bases and J 4 bases, leaving 17 bases between the germline ends. Germline values: CDR1 MNHEY, CDR2 SVGAGI. This CDR3 spans 17 amino acids. The CDR3 is CASSYSGGTHYPDTQYF. The CDR3 nucleotides read TGTGCCAGCAGTTACTCTGGAGGGACTCACTACCCAGATACGCAGTATTTT.

The CDR3 bases are TGTGCCAGCAGCTATCTAGCGGGAGGGGGTCAGTTCTTC. It is translated as CASSYLAGGGQFF. The chain employs TRBV7-8 and TRBJ2-1, with 12 bases matching TRBD2. V lost 4 bases, J lost 13 bases, and 5 bases stayed unmatched. Germline V gives CDR1 SGHVS, CDR2 FQNEAQ. CDR3 length equals 13 residues.

The V call is TRBV20-1, the J call TRBJ2-3; unclear D gene. V lost 8 bases, J lost 1 base, and 16 bases lay in between. CDR3 length: 14 residues. CDR1 and CDR2 from the germline V gene are DFQATT and SNEGSKA (reference sequence). CDR3 nucleotide sequence: TGCAGTTCCGGGCAGTGGCTTGGCACAGATACGCAGTATTTT. Translating gives CSSGQWLGTDTQYF.

Turning to this clonotype: A much larger clone lies one base from this, so it may be a read error. The DNA of the CDR3 is TGCAGCGGGGGACAGCGGGGGGGCAATAAGCAGTTCTTC. It specifies CSGGQRGGNKQFF. The rearrangement uses TRBV29-1 and TRBJ2-1, with 10 positions matching TRBD2. Germline CDR1 and CDR2: SQVTM and ANQGSEA. This CDR3 is 13 amino acids long.

For this clonotype: A much larger clone is a single base away; this may be a read error. Given the absence of the conserved phenylalanine or tryptophan at the CDR3 end, a read error is likely. The gene calls are TRBV28 and TRBJ2-7; 7 positions agree with TRBD1. CDR1 is MDHEN and CDR2 is SYDVKM in the germline V gene. The CDR3 spans 14 residues. Losses at the gene ends were 6 bases for V and 6 bases for J; bases not matched to a gene: 11. This CDR3 is CASRPTGSTTEQYL. The CDR3 nucleotides are TGTGCCAGCAGGCCGACAGGGAGTACTACCGAGCAGTACTTG.

This clonotype was seen repeatedly, ten times or more. The chain combines TRBV19 with TRBJ2-1, with D perhaps being TRBD1 or TRBD2 (5 bases each). The germline V and J ends were trimmed by 7 bases and 5 bases, with 15 bases remaining between them. Germline V CDR1 and CDR2: LNHDA, SQIVND (reference sequence). The CDR3 runs to 14 residues. The CDR3 coding sequence is TGTGCCAGTACCCACCGGGACGGCAACAATGAGCAGTTCTTC. Amino acids: CASTHRDGNNEQFF.

Comments on this clonotype: A read error is possible here, since a much larger clone lies one base away. The gene calls are TRBV7-9 and TRBJ2-7; D gene unclear. This CDR3 is built from 13 residues. From germline, CDR1 is SEHNR and CDR2 FQNEAQ (reference sequence). The CDR3 region is CTSSLVGPYEQYF. CDR3 sequence (DNA): TGTACCAGCAGCTTAGTCGGGCCCTACGAGCAGTACTTC.

Turning to this clonotype: The CDR3 does not close with the conserved phenylalanine or tryptophan, likely indicating a read error. The CDR3 spells CATRRDPPRGELFS. Written as DNA, the CDR3 is TGTGCCACCCGACGGGACCCCCCGCGCGGGGAGCTGTTTTCT. The chain employs TRBV10-3 and TRBJ2-2; D may match TRBD1 or TRBD2 (5 bases each). Germline CDR1 is ENHRY and CDR2 is SYGVKD. V dropped 10 bases and J dropped 7 bases, with 19 bases sitting between them. This CDR3 contains 14 residues.

As concerns this clonotype: Since a much larger clone is just one base distant, this may be a read error. This chain uses TRBV6-1 with TRBJ1-6; D is uncertain. The CDR3 consists of 17 residues. Germline V gene data show CDR1 as MNHNS and CDR2 as SASEGT. V was shortened by 1 base and J by 3 bases, with 13 bases between the two germline ends. The CDR3 DNA reads as TGTGCCAGCAGTGAAGTTTGGGCTGACAACTATAATTCACCCCTCCACTTT. This gives the protein CASSEVWADNYNSPLHF.

Of note for this clonotype: A read error may account for a junction end that differs from germline. The V gene is TRBV11-3, the J gene TRBJ2-1, with 9 bases identical to TRBD2. The CDR3 contains 15 residues. Per the germline V gene, CDR1 is SGHNT and CDR2 is YENEEA. This CDR3 reads CASSSTSGEYNEHFF. The CDR3, as DNA: TGTGCCAGCAGCTCGACTAGCGGAGAGTACAATGAGCACTTCTTC.

The chain is built from TRBV28 and TRBJ1-5; unclear D gene. The V and J ends lost 2 bases and 6 bases respectively, with 8 bases between them. The CDR3 runs to 13 residues. Germline V gene sequence: CDR1 MDHEN, CDR2 SYDVKM. The CDR3 loop reads CASSLEGSQPQHF. CDR3 sequence (DNA): TGTGCCAGCAGTTTAGAGGGTAGTCAGCCCCAGCATTTT.

Concerning this clonotype itself: This clone may be a read error of a much larger clone one base away. CDR3 sequence reads: CSVSDYINQPQHF. The CDR3 coding sequence is TGCAGTGTTAGCGACTACATTAATCAGCCCCAGCATTTT. V is TRBV20-1 and J is TRBJ1-5; D ambiguous. CDR1 is DFQATT, CDR2 SNEGSKA, per germline (reference sequence). The CDR3 is 13 amino acids. V was shortened by 7 bases and J by 4 bases, with 14 bases between the two germline ends.

The chain uses TRBV20-1 and TRBJ2-7, with TRBD2 identical over 11 bases. The germline V gene encodes CDR1 DFQATT and CDR2 SNEGSKA (reference sequence). With V trimmed by 5 bases and J by 4 bases, 4 bases remained unmatched. The length of the CDR3 is 13 residues. The DNA of the CDR3 is TGCAGTGCTCAGACTAGCGGGAAATACGAGCAGTACTTC. It yields the protein CSAQTSGKYEQYF.

This clonotype appeared many times. A much larger clone is a single base away; this may be a read error. The rearrangement uses TRBV11-2 and TRBJ2-1, with D perhaps TRBD2 (6 bases). This CDR3 comprises 14 residues. Germline values: CDR1 SGHAT, CDR2 FQNNGV. CDR3 residues: CASSLIRGSNGQFF. The CDR3 bases are TGTGCCAGCAGCTTAATCCGGGGGAGTAATGGGCAGTTCTTC.

In its sample, this clonotype was seen a few times. The rearrangement uses TRBV5-1 and TRBJ1-2, with D perhaps TRBD1 (6 bases). Trimming cost V 3 bases and J 0 bases, with 9 bases left between them. CDR1 and CDR2 (germline): SGHRS, YFSETQ. There are 14 residues in the CDR3. CDR3 loop: CASSSGQTNYGYTF. CDR3 bases: TGCGCCAGCAGCTCAGGACAGACTAACTATGGCTACACCTTC.

Concerning this clonotype: Compared with germline, one end of the junction differs, possibly owing to a read error. The V call is TRBV5-1, the J call TRBJ2-7; the D call may be TRBD1 or TRBD2 (5 bases each). This CDR3 region has 17 residues. CDR1 is SGHRS, CDR2 YFSETQ, per germline. The CDR3 bases are TGCGCCAGCAGCCTGGGTGGCTTTGGGGGTTCGGCCTACGAGCATTACTTC. Its translation: CASSLGGFGGSAYEHYF.

A remark on this clonotype: A read error is likely, as this CDR3 ends without the conserved phenylalanine or tryptophan. This sequence joins TRBV29-1 and TRBJ1-1; no reliable D call. The CDR3 has 13 amino acids. The germline gives CDR1 SQVTM, CDR2 ANQGSEA. V was pared by 3 bases and J by 3 bases, with 11 bases between. As DNA, the CDR3 is TGCAGCGTTGACGGGGTTCTGGACACTGAAGCTTTCGTT. The encoded protein is CSVDGVLDTEAFV.

About this clonotype itself: A read error is possible here, since a much larger clone lies one base away. The chain recombines TRBV5-5 with TRBJ2-1, with 12 bases lining up with TRBD2. The V gene's germline CDR1 is SGHKS and CDR2 YYEKEE (reference sequence). This CDR3 region has 15 residues. V was clipped by 6 bases and J by 10 bases; unmatched bases: 11. The DNA for the CDR3 is TGTGCCAGCAACTCCCTAGCGGGAGGGCCTGGAGAGCAGTTCTTC. As protein: CASNSLAGGPGEQFF.

About this clonotype itself: A read error may be the cause here, since a much bigger clone is one base away. This chain connects TRBV11-1 to TRBJ2-1, with TRBD2 matching 7 bases. This CDR3 is 15 amino acids long. Germline CDR1 is SGHAT and CDR2 is FQDESV (reference sequence). CDR3 in DNA: TGTGCCAGCAGCCTAGGCCCTAGCGGCTACAATGAGCGGTTCTTC. Translation gives CASSLGPSGYNERFF.

As regards this clonotype: This may come from a read error, since a much larger clone is one base off. CDR3 DNA sequence: TGCAGTGCCGCGACTAGCGGGAGTAATAGGCAGTATTTT. This gives the protein CSAATSGSNRQYF. V gene TRBV20-1 combines with J gene TRBJ2-3; 12 bases fit TRBD2. With V trimmed by 6 bases and J by 11 bases, 9 bases remained unmatched. The CDR3 length is 13 residues. The germline CDR1 and CDR2 sequences are DFQATT and SNEGSKA (reference sequence).

Worth noting for this clonotype: The junction departs from the called germline gene at one end, perhaps through a read error. The genes are TRBV29-1 and TRBJ2-4, with 9 bases fitting TRBD1. This CDR3 comprises 13 residues. Germline V gene lookup returns CDR1 SQVTM and CDR2 ANQGSEA. The CDR3 nucleotides read TGCAGCGTTGATGGGACAGGGCAAAACATTCAGTATTTC. It is translated as CSVDGTGQNIQYF.